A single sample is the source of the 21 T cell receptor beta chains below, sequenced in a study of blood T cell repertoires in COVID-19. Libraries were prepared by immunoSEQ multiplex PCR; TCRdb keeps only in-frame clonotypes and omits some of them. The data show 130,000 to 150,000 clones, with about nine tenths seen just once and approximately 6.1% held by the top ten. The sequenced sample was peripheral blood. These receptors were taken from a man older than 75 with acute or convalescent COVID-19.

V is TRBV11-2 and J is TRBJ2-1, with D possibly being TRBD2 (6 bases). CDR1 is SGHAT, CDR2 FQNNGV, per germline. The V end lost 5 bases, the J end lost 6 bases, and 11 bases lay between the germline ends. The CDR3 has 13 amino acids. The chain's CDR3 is CASSTAGSNEQFF. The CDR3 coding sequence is TGTGCCAGCAGCACCGCGGGGTCCAATGAGCAGTTCTTC.

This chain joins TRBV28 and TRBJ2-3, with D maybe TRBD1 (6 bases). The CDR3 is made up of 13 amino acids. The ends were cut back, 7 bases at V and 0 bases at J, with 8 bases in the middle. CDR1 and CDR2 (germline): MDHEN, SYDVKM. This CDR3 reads CASKDSSTDTQYF. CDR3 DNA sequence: TGTGCCAGCAAGGACAGTAGCACAGATACGCAGTATTTT.

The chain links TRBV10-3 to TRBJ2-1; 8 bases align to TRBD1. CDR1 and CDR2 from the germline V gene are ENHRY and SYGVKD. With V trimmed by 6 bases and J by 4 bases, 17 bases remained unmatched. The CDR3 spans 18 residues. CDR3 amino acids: CAIRGDRGPISGYNEQFF. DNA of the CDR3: TGTGCCATCAGAGGAGACAGGGGACCCATATCGGGATACAATGAGCAGTTCTTC.

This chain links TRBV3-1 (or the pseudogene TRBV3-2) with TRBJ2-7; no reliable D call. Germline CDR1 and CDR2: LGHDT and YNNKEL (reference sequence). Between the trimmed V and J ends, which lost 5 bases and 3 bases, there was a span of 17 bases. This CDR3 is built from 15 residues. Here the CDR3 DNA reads TGTGCCAGCAGCTACACAGTGAATGAGATCTACGAGCAGTACTTC. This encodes CASSYTVNEIYEQYF.

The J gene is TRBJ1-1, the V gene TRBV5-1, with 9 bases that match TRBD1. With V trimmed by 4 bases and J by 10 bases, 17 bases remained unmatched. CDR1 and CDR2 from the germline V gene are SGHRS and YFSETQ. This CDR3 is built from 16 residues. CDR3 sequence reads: CASSRGQGGRETGAFF. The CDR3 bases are TGCGCCAGCAGCCGGGGACAGGGCGGTCGGGAAACGGGAGCTTTCTTT.

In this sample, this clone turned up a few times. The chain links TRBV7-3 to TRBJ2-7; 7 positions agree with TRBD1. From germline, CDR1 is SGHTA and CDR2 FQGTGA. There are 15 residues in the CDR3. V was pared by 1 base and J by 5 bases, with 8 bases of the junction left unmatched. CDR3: CASSLRPQGTHEQYF. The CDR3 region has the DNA TGTGCCAGCAGCTTAAGACCACAGGGGACCCACGAGCAGTACTTC.

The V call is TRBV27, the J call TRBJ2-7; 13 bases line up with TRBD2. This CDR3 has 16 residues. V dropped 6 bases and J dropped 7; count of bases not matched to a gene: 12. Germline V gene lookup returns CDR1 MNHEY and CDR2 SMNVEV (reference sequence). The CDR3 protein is CASRTMGLAGSWEQYF. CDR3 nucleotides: TGTGCCAGCAGAACCATGGGACTAGCGGGAAGTTGGGAGCAGTACTTC.

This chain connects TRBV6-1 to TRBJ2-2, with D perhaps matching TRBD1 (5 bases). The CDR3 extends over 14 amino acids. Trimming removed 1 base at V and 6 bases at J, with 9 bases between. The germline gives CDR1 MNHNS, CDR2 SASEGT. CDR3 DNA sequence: TGTGCCAGCAGTGAAGAGGCAGGGTCCGGGGAGCTGTTTTTT. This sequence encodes CASSEEAGSGELFF.

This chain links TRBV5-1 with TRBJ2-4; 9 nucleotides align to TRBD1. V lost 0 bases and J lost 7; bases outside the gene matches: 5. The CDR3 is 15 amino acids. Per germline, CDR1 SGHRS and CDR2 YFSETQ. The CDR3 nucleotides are TGCGCCAGCAGCTTGGTACAGGGGGCAGTGAACATTCAGTACTTC. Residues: CASSLVQGAVNIQYF.

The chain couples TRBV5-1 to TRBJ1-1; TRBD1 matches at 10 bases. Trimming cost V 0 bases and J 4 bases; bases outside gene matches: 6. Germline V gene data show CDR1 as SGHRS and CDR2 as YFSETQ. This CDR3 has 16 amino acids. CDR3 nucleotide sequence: TGCGCCAGCAGCTTGGCTGGACAGGGGGGAGGCACTGAAGCTTTCTTT. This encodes CASSLAGQGGGTEAFF.

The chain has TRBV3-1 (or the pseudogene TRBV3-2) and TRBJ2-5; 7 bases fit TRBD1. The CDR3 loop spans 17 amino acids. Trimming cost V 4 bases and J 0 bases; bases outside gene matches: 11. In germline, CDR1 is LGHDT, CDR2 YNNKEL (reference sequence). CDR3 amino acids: CASSPVGTASYQETQYF. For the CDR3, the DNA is TGTGCCAGCAGCCCGGTTGGGACAGCCTCGTACCAAGAGACCCAGTACTTC.

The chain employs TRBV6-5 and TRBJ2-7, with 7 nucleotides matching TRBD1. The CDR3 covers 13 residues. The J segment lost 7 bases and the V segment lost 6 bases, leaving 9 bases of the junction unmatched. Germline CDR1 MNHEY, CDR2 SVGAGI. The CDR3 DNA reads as TGTGCCAGCAGATCGGACAGGCTTGGGGAGCAGTACTTC. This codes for CASRSDRLGEQYF.

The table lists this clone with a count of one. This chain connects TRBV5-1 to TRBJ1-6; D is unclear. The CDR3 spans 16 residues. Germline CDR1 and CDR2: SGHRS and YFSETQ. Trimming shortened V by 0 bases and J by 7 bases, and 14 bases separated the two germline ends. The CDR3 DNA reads TGCGCCAGCAGCTTGGGCCGGGTGGAAGCCAATTCACCCCTCCACTTT. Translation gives CASSLGRVEANSPLHF.

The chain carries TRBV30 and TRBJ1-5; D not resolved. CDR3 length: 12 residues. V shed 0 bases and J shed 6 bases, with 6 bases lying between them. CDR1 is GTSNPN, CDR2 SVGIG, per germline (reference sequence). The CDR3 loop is CAWSVGGQPQHF. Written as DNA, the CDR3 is TGTGCCTGGAGTGTCGGCGGTCAGCCCCAGCATTTT.

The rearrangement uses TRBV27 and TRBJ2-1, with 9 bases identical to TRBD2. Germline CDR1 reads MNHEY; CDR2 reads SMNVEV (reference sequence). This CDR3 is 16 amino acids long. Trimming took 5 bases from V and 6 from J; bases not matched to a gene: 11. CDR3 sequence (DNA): TGTGCCAGCAGTCTAGCGGGGCAGGGTAATTCCAATGAGCAGTTCTTC. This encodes CASSLAGQGNSNEQFF.

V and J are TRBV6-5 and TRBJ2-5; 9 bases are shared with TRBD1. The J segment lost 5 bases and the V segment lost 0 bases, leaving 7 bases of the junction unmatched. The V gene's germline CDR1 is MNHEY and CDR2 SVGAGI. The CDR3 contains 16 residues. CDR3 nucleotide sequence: TGTGCCAGCAGTTACTCGACCGGGACAGGGATCGAGACCCAGTACTTC. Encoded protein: CASSYSTGTGIETQYF.

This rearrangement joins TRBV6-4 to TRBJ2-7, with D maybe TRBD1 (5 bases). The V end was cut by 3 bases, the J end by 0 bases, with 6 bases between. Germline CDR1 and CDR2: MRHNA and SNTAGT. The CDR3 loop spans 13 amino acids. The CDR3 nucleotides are TGTGCCAGCAGTGAACAGGTCTCCTACGAGCAGTACTTC. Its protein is CASSEQVSYEQYF.

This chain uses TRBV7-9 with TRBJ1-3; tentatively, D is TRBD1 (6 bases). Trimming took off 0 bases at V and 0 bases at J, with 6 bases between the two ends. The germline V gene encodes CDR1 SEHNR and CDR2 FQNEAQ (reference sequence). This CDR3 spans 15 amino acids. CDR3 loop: CASSLATGSGNTIYF. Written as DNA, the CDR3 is TGTGCCAGCAGCTTAGCGACAGGCTCTGGAAACACCATATATTTT. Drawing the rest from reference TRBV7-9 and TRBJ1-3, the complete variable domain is DTGVSQNPRHKITKRGQNVTFRCDPISEHNRLYWYRQTLGQGPEFLTYFQNEAQLEKSRLLSDRFSAERPKGSFSTLEIQRTEQGDSAMYLCASSLATGSGNTIYFGEGSWLTVV.

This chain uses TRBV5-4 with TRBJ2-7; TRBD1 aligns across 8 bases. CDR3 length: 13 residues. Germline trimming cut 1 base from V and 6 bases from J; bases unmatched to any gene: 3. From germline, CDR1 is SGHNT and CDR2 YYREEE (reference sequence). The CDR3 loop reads CASSLTGGREQYF. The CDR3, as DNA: TGTGCCAGCAGCTTGACAGGGGGGCGCGAGCAGTACTTC.

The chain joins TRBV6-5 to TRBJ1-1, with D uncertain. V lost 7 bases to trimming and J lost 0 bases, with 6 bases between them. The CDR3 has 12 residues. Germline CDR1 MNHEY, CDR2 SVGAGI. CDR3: CASKRMNTEAFF. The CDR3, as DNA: TGTGCCAGCAAGAGGATGAACACTGAAGCTTTCTTT.

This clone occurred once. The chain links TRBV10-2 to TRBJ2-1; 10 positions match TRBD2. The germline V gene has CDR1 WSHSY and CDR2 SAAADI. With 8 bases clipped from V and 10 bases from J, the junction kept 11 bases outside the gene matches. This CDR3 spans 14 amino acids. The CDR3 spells CASLLAGAVGEQFF. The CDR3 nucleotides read TGCGCCAGCCTCCTAGCGGGAGCCGTGGGGGAGCAGTTCTTC.